These T cell receptor beta chains were read from a single sample in a study of CXCR3-negative and CXCR3-positive naive CD8 T cells. Using the 5' RACE reads, TCRdb records one entry per CDR3 protein without DNA. The sample has approximately 100,000 distinct CDR3 sequences. The source material was naive CXCR3+ CD8+ T cells from blood. The receptors were sampled from a human donor in good health. Some clones in this sample may be carry-over from other donors' samples. Both conserved end residues are part of each CDR3.

V gene,J gene,CDR3 protein
TRBV25-1,TRBJ2-5,CASSEFGSGGHLETQYF
TRBV5-1,TRBJ2-1,CASSEGTAPYNEQFF
TRBV7-9,TRBJ2-1,CASSHGLAGEQFF
TRBV4-3,TRBJ1-1,CASGYRANTEAFF
TRBV7-9,TRBJ1-1,CASSTAGQGTEAFF
TRBV3-1,TRBJ2-7,CASSQESGLRFYEQYF
TRBV12-3/TRBV12-4,TRBJ2-1,CASSPLWGSSYNEQFF
TRBV7-3,TRBJ2-1,CASSLLIGGLASNEQFF
TRBV5-6,TRBJ1-1,CASSLSVETGSSTEAFF
TRBV5-1,TRBJ2-1,CASSPEAGTSDNEQFF
TRBV25-1,TRBJ2-7,CASRKSGQDYEQYF
TRBV7-2,TRBJ1-5,CASSLTDERQPQHF
TRBV7-8,TRBJ2-5,CASSERTGGLKETQYF
TRBV21-1,TRBJ2-7,CASGEGGQLPREQYF
TRBV20-1,TRBJ2-3,CSAREPGGAQYF
TRBV19,TRBJ2-5,CASQGLYQETQYF
TRBV5-6,TRBJ2-7,CASSPGGQGTYEQYF
TRBV5-1,TRBJ2-6,CASSGQGQGSAGANVLTF
TRBV29-1,TRBJ2-1,CSVGGVDEQFF
TRBV6-4,TRBJ1-6,CASSDLGQVFSYNSPLHF